This is a list of T cell receptor beta chains from one sample in a study of blood T cell repertoires in COVID-19. Profiling relied on immunoSEQ multiplex PCR, and the TCRdb table lists in-frame clones only, not all of them. The sample shows around 130,000 clones, 82% of them seen only once. Sequencing was done on a sample of peripheral blood. These receptors were collected from a woman aged 70-85 years with acute or convalescent COVID-19. Both conserved end residues are part of each CDR3. D genes are given only for firm matches. Size is stated for part of the rows, as once, few or many counts, or as a class when the clone is expanded.

V: TRBV30; size: NA; D: TRBD1; J: TRBJ2-5; DNA: TGTGCCTGGACCTCCATGGGGCCGGGACAGGGTATAACCCAGTACTTC; CDR3: CAWTSMGPGQGITQYF
V: TRBV5-8; size: NA; D: NA; J: TRBJ1-2; DNA: TGTGCCAGCAGCGCCTCGGGACTTCCCTCGAAGGGCTACACCTTC; CDR3: CASSASGLPSKGYTF
V: TRBV5-1; size: few; D: TRBD1; J: TRBJ1-1; DNA: TGCGCCAGCAGCCCGGGGACAGCCTCTGAAGCTTTCTTT; CDR3: CASSPGTASEAFF
V: TRBV6-2/TRBV6-3; size: NA; D: TRBD1; J: TRBJ1-2; DNA: TGTGCCAGCAGTTACTTGGGACAGGCCTACTATGGCTACACCTTC; CDR3: CASSYLGQAYYGYTF
V: TRBV6-6; size: NA; D: TRBD1; J: TRBJ1-2; DNA: TGTGCCAGCAGTGGAGGGGACAGACACTACTATGGCTACACCTTC; CDR3: CASSGGDRHYYGYTF
V: TRBV7-8; size: NA; D: TRBD2; J: TRBJ2-1; DNA: TGTGCCAGCACCCTAGCGGGGGGTTACTACAATGAGCAGTTCTTC; CDR3: CASTLAGGYYNEQFF
V: TRBV4-2; size: NA; D: NA; J: TRBJ2-3; DNA: TGTGCCAGCAGCCAAGATTTCGGCGGGGATACGCAGTATTTT; CDR3: CASSQDFGGDTQYF
V: TRBV6-5; size: NA; D: NA; J: TRBJ1-1; DNA: TGTGCCAGCATTACACAGGGTATGAACACTGAAGCTTTCTTT; CDR3: CASITQGMNTEAFF
V: TRBV7-9; size: once; D: TRBD2; J: TRBJ2-1; DNA: TGTGCCAGCAGCTTAGTCGGGCTAGCGGGGGGAATCTACAATGAGCAGTTCTTC; CDR3: CASSLVGLAGGIYNEQFF
V: TRBV29-1; size: NA; D: TRBD2; J: TRBJ2-3; DNA: TGCAGCGTTGCGAACCGGGGGGGGGCTCGGGATACGCAGTATTTT; CDR3: CSVANRGGARDTQYF
V: TRBV11-2; size: NA; D: NA; J: TRBJ1-2; DNA: TGTGCCAGCAGCTTATTAGTAGGAGGGAACGGTGGTGGCTACACCTTC; CDR3: CASSLLVGGNGGGYTF
V: TRBV7-9; size: NA; D: TRBD1; J: TRBJ2-2; DNA: TGTGCCAGCGGGGAACTAACAGGGGGAACCGGGGAGCTGTTTTTT; CDR3: CASGELTGGTGELFF
V: TRBV3-1/TRBV3-2; size: NA; D: NA; J: TRBJ1-5; DNA: TGTGCCAGCAGCCCATCAGCGGGAGAGCCCCAGCATTTT; CDR3: CASSPSAGEPQHF
V: TRBV21-1; size: NA; D: NA; J: TRBJ2-5; DNA: TGTGCCAGCAGCAAAGCACGGCGGGGCGCGGGAGAGACCCAGTACTTC; CDR3: CASSKARRGAGETQYF
V: TRBV7-2; size: NA; D: NA; J: TRBJ2-1; DNA: TGTGCCAGCAGCGAGGATGGGGGCCAATACAATGAGCAGTTCTTC; CDR3: CASSEDGGQYNEQFF
V: TRBV6-5; size: NA; D: NA; J: TRBJ1-2; DNA: TGTGCCAGCAAGGGGGTGGGGAACTATGGCTACACCTTC; CDR3: CASKGVGNYGYTF
V: TRBV2; size: NA; D: NA; J: TRBJ2-6; DNA: TGTGCCAGCAGTGTAAATGGGGCCAACGTCCTGACTTTC; CDR3: CASSVNGANVLTF
V: TRBV28; size: NA; D: TRBD1; J: TRBJ1-2; DNA: TGTGCCAGCAGTTCCGGGACAGGGGAACGGGGCTACACCTTC; CDR3: CASSSGTGERGYTF
V: TRBV7-9; size: few; D: NA; J: TRBJ1-6; DNA: TGTGCCAGCAGCTTGGAGGGCTCGGTCAATTCACCCCTCCACTTT; CDR3: CASSLEGSVNSPLHF
V: TRBV18; size: NA; D: NA; J: TRBJ2-4; DNA: TGTGCCAGCTCACCACTCGGCGGGGATATTAAAAACATTCAGTACTTC; CDR3: CASSPLGGDIKNIQYF
V: TRBV5-1; size: once; D: NA; J: TRBJ1-3; DNA: TGCGCCAGCAGCTTGGTCACGGGCTCTGGAAACACCATATATTTT; CDR3: CASSLVTGSGNTIYF
V: TRBV9; size: NA; D: TRBD1; J: TRBJ2-1; DNA: TGTGCCAGCAGCGTAGTCACAGGGGCGAGCTCCTACAATGAGCAGTTCTTC; CDR3: CASSVVTGASSYNEQFF
V: TRBV5-1; size: few; D: TRBD1; J: TRBJ2-7; DNA: TGCGCCAGCAGCTTGGTGGGGGACAGGGCAGGAGAGCAGTACTTC; CDR3: CASSLVGDRAGEQYF
V: TRBV5-6; size: NA; D: TRBD2; J: TRBJ2-7; DNA: TGTGCCAGCAGCTTGGGCTTCTCCGGGACTATCGTCTACGAGCAGTACTTC; CDR3: CASSLGFSGTIVYEQYF
V: TRBV6-6; size: NA; D: NA; J: TRBJ1-6; DNA: TGTGCCAGCAGTTATGAGGGCAGTACCAATTCACCCCTCCACTTT; CDR3: CASSYEGSTNSPLHF
V: TRBV18; size: NA; D: NA; J: TRBJ1-5; DNA: TGTGCCAGCTCACAGAGCGGCAATCAGCCCCAGCATTTT; CDR3: CASSQSGNQPQHF